The text below deals with one T cell receptor beta chain. The antigen is unknown. This specimen includes other DNA sequences encoding the same CDR3. This sample stems from a study of shared clonotypes between healthy human individuals. General study results and limits: A small donor pool kept down the genetic and exposure-history diversity that was represented.

Repertoires were generated with immunoSEQ multiplex PCR, while TCRdb's copy carries only in-frame clones and drops some. This sample has 2,500,000 or so clones, with 90% to 95% found just once. The CDR3 extends over 12 amino acids. With 3 bases removed from V and 4 bases from J, the gap between germline ends came to 4 bases. Germline CDR1 and CDR2: LNHDA and SQIVND (reference sequence). This clonotype originated in a young man in good health. Some clones in this sample may be carry-over from other donors' samples. What was sequenced was naive CD4+ T cells from PBMCs. Subset specified: CD45RA+ positively selected. The rearrangement joins TRBV19 to TRBJ2-1; D uncertain. The CDR3 region is CASSISYNEQFF. Written as DNA, the CDR3 is TGTGCCAGTAGTATTTCTTACAATGAGCAGTTCTTC. The full variable domain, with the rest looked up from reference TRBV19 and TRBJ2-1, is DGGITQSPKYLFRKEGQNVTLSCEQNLNHDAMYWYRQDPGQGLRLIYYSQIVNDFQKGDIAEGYSVSREKKESFPLTVTSAQKNPTAFYLCASSISYNEQFFGPGTRLTVL.